The rows below give T cell receptor beta chains drawn from one sample of a study of T cells expressing NK-cell markers. TCRdb reprocessed the 5' RACE reads, with one entry per CDR3 protein and no DNA. Recorded for this sample: 450,000 to 600,000 distinct CDR3 sequences. The sample comprised blood T cells: a sorted CD56 or NKG2C T cell subset, CD4+ or CD8+ T cells, or bulk PBMC T cells (not recorded which). The receptors come from a man between 18 and 35 years old in good health. Each CDR3 is given with its conserved first and last residue. Fields, in order: J gene, V gene, CDR3 protein.

j_call: TRBJ2-3
v_call: TRBV11-3
cdr3_aa: CASSTGTGQDTQYF

j_call: TRBJ2-7
v_call: TRBV25-1
cdr3_aa: CASQGTLYEQYF

j_call: TRBJ1-3
v_call: TRBV29-1
cdr3_aa: CSVNRGTGNTIYF

j_call: TRBJ2-1
v_call: TRBV6-2/TRBV6-3
cdr3_aa: CASSYGWAAGSSYNEQFF

j_call: TRBJ1-1
v_call: TRBV19
cdr3_aa: CASRSGGGPNTEAFF

j_call: TRBJ2-3
v_call: TRBV20-1
cdr3_aa: CSARDRAGAGTDTQYF

j_call: TRBJ2-1
v_call: TRBV27
cdr3_aa: CASVQTMSNEQFF

j_call: TRBJ2-5
v_call: TRBV3-1
cdr3_aa: CASSQEGPGRGETQYF

j_call: TRBJ2-3
v_call: TRBV13
cdr3_aa: CASSLEWPDTQYF

j_call: TRBJ1-2
v_call: TRBV12-3/TRBV12-4
cdr3_aa: CASSLKPTGGVGGYTF

j_call: TRBJ2-3
v_call: TRBV5-1
cdr3_aa: CASSASEATDTQYF

j_call: TRBJ2-5
v_call: TRBV7-3
cdr3_aa: CASSQTDQETQYF

j_call: TRBJ1-3
v_call: TRBV9
cdr3_aa: CASSVGPGRRSSGNTIYF

j_call: TRBJ1-1
v_call: TRBV5-6
cdr3_aa: CASSRIDRGNTEAFF

j_call: TRBJ2-3
v_call: TRBV2
cdr3_aa: CASVSNSILDTQYF

j_call: TRBJ2-1
v_call: TRBV7-8
cdr3_aa: CASSRLPRGAGDEQFF

j_call: TRBJ2-2
v_call: TRBV24-1
cdr3_aa: CATSDLTLGTGARGTGELFF

j_call: TRBJ1-6
v_call: TRBV15
cdr3_aa: CATSNRQGVNSPLHF

j_call: TRBJ2-1
v_call: TRBV4-1
cdr3_aa: CASSQAPGTSGTYNEQFF

j_call: TRBJ2-7
v_call: TRBV5-1
cdr3_aa: CASMDSRGSYEQYF

j_call: TRBJ1-6
v_call: TRBV20-1
cdr3_aa: CSARDVGTGDFNSPLHF

j_call: TRBJ1-1
v_call: TRBV5-5
cdr3_aa: CASSEGLTEAFF

j_call: TRBJ1-6
v_call: TRBV14
cdr3_aa: CASSPKGTDLHF

j_call: TRBJ1-5
v_call: TRBV12-3/TRBV12-4
cdr3_aa: CASSLDLGGGQPQHF

j_call: TRBJ2-3
v_call: TRBV4-3
cdr3_aa: CASSFYRGIGDTQYF

j_call: TRBJ2-1
v_call: TRBV6-5
cdr3_aa: CASSSLPAPAGGPRGEQFF

j_call: TRBJ2-2
v_call: TRBV20-1
cdr3_aa: CSAELAPLGELFF

j_call: TRBJ2-3
v_call: TRBV5-1
cdr3_aa: CASSLAASGRPFSTDTQYF

j_call: TRBJ2-3
v_call: TRBV20-1
cdr3_aa: CSARDRPGEGTDTQYF

j_call: TRBJ2-2
v_call: TRBV27
cdr3_aa: CASSGVSGGELFF

j_call: TRBJ2-1
v_call: TRBV4-1
cdr3_aa: CASSQETSTGLAGNEQFF

j_call: TRBJ2-3
v_call: TRBV3-1
cdr3_aa: CASSQGGPSEAQYF

j_call: TRBJ1-2
v_call: TRBV25-1
cdr3_aa: CASSEYDREDGYTF

j_call: TRBJ1-5
v_call: TRBV12-3/TRBV12-4
cdr3_aa: CASSTPGAEQPQHF

j_call: TRBJ1-6
v_call: TRBV20-1
cdr3_aa: CSAHNPGVNSPLHF

j_call: TRBJ1-4
v_call: TRBV30
cdr3_aa: CAWLQLINEKLFF

j_call: TRBJ2-2
v_call: TRBV24-1
cdr3_aa: CATRGQGAGELFF

j_call: TRBJ2-2
v_call: TRBV2
cdr3_aa: CASSRTASNTGELFF

j_call: TRBJ1-4
v_call: TRBV11-2
cdr3_aa: CASSFLGTVNEKLFF

j_call: TRBJ1-5
v_call: TRBV29-1
cdr3_aa: CSVVVSGTADSNQPQHF

j_call: TRBJ2-3
v_call: TRBV5-6
cdr3_aa: CASSSPGRRVDTQYF

j_call: TRBJ2-2
v_call: TRBV6-2/TRBV6-3
cdr3_aa: CASSRDRATPKTYTGELFF

j_call: TRBJ2-5
v_call: TRBV19
cdr3_aa: CASRGQRIQETQYF

j_call: TRBJ2-3
v_call: TRBV5-1
cdr3_aa: CASSRGQGPSTDTQYF

j_call: TRBJ2-1
v_call: TRBV6-6
cdr3_aa: CASSYRGEQFF

j_call: TRBJ2-3
v_call: TRBV24-1
cdr3_aa: CATSDGQGSGKDTQYF

j_call: TRBJ1-4
v_call: TRBV4-1
cdr3_aa: CASSQDRDRGLIEKLFF

j_call: TRBJ2-7
v_call: TRBV7-8
cdr3_aa: CASSSSTRAYEQYF

j_call: TRBJ2-1
v_call: TRBV5-1
cdr3_aa: CASRVSVYNEQFF

j_call: TRBJ1-6
v_call: TRBV11-2
cdr3_aa: CASTVNNSPLHF

j_call: TRBJ1-2
v_call: TRBV2
cdr3_aa: CASTDSNSASYGYTF

j_call: TRBJ2-7
v_call: TRBV7-2
cdr3_aa: CASSLTQGNTEQYF

j_call: TRBJ2-7
v_call: TRBV4-2
cdr3_aa: CASSQGRGIYEQYF

j_call: TRBJ1-1
v_call: TRBV29-1
cdr3_aa: CSAPGPGPGTEAFF

j_call: TRBJ2-1
v_call: TRBV5-1
cdr3_aa: CASSLGWDPKDNEQFF

j_call: TRBJ1-4
v_call: TRBV29-1
cdr3_aa: CSARPGDRGEKLFF

j_call: TRBJ2-1
v_call: TRBV6-2/TRBV6-3
cdr3_aa: CASANRLAGVDEQFF

j_call: TRBJ1-1
v_call: TRBV6-1
cdr3_aa: CASSRSGQGSQAFF